This T cell receptor beta chain was retrieved from a study of brain T cells in children with intractable seizures. Sequencing was limited to surgery cases with top T cell transcript signatures in brain tissue. The CDR3 spans 15 residues. J gave up 0 bases and V 4 bases, and 4 bases lay outside the gene matches. CDR1 LNHDA and CDR2 SQIVND come from the germline V gene (reference sequence). With respect to this clone: Its antigen is as yet unknown.

Study-wide findings and caveats: Absence of clones before surgery may stem from lower sequencing depth.

Produced via immunoSEQ multiplex PCR; TCRdb's table is partial and in-frame only. The table lists around 100,000 clones, approximately 94% of them singletons. This specimen was peripheral blood, taken at surgery. V gene TRBV19 combines with J gene TRBJ2-3, with 7 bases aligning to TRBD1. This TCR was sampled from a boy younger than two with hemimegalencephaly and intractable seizures. CDR3 region: CASSRQGLSTDTQYF. In nucleotides, the CDR3 is TGTGCCAGTAGTAGACAGGGTCTTAGCACAGATACGCAGTATTTT.